This T cell receptor beta chain derives from a study of T cell responses to AZD1222 COVID-19 vaccine. The table came from immunoSEQ multiplex PCR; TCRdb's copy has only in-frame clones and leaves some out. The sample carries 95,000 to 150,000 clones, around 90% recorded once. A note on this clone: The antigen is not known.

Study-wide points: Without day 14 samples, only post-peak T cell repertoires were studied. A reported finding is that nearly half of spike-specific TCRs target unmutated variant regions. Most donors were white British, females outnumbered males, and clonal diversity was possibly underestimated.

The receptor's source is an adult in good health. Sequenced material: peripheral blood, taken on day 0 of AZD1222 vaccination.

CDR3 bases: TGCAGCGTCTCCTCGCGGGCCGCCATCACTGAAGCTTTCTTT. This codes for CSVSSRAAITEAFF. The chain uses TRBV29-1 and TRBJ1-1, with unresolved D. Per germline, CDR1 SQVTM and CDR2 ANQGSEA. The CDR3 extends over 14 amino acids. V shed 6 bases and J shed 4 bases, with 18 bases lying between them.